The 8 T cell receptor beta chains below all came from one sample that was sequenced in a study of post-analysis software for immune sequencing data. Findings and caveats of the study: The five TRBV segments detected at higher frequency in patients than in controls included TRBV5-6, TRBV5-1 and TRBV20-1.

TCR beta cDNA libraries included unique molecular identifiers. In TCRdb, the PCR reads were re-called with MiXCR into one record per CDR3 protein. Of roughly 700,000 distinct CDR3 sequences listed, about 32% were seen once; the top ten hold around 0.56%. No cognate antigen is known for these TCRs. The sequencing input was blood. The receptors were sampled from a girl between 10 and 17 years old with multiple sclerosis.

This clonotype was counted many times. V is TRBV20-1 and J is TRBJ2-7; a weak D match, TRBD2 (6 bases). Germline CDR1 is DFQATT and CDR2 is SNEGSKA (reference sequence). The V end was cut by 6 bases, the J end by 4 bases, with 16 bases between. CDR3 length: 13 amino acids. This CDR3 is CSATGEVRYEQYF. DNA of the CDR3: TGCAGTGCCACGGGGGAGGTCCGGTACGAGCAGTACTTC.

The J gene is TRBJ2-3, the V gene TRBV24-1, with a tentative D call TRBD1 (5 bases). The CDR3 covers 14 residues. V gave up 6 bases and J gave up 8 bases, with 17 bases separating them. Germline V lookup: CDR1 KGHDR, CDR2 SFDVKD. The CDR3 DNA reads TGTGCCACCAGTTTAACAGGTTCGACTGGTACGCAGTATTTT. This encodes CATSLTGSTGTQYF.

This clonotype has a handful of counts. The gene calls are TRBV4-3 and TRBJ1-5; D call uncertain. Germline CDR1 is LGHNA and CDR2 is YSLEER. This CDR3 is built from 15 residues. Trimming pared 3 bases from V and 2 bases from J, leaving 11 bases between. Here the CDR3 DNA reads TGCGCCAGCAGCCAGTCGAACAGTGGCAATCAGCCCCAGCATTTT. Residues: CASSQSNSGNQPQHF.

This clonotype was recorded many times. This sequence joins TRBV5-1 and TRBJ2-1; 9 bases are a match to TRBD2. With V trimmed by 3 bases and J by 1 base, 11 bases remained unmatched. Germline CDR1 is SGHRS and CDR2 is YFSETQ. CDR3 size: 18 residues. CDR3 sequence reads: CASSYRRSTSGSYNEQFF. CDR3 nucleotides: TGCGCCAGCAGCTATAGGCGGTCGACTAGCGGATCCTACAATGAGCAGTTCTTC.

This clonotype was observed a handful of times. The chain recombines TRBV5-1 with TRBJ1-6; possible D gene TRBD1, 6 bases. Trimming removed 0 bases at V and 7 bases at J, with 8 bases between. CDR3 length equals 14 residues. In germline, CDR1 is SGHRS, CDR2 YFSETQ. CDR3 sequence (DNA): TGCGCCAGCAGCTTGGTGGACAGCAATTCACCCCTCCACTTT. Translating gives CASSLVDSNSPLHF.

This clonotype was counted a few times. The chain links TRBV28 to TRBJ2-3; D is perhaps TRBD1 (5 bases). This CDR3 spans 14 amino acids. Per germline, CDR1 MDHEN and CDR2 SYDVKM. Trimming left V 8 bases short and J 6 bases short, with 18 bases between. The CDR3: CASRVELAGDTQYF. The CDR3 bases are TGTGCCAGCCGTGTTGAGCTCGCAGGGGATACGCAGTATTTT.

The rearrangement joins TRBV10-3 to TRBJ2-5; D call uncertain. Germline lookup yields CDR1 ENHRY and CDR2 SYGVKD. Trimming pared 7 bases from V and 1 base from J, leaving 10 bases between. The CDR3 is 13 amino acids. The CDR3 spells CAINRAAQETQYF. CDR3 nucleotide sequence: TGTGCCATCAATCGGGCAGCCCAAGAGACCCAGTACTTC.

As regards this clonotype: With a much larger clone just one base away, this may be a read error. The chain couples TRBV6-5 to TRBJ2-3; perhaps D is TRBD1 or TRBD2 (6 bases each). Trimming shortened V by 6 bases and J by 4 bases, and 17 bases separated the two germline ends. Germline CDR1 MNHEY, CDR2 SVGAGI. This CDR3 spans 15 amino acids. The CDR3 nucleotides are TGTGCCAGCAGCAGGGGACCAGCGGGCTCAGATACGCAGTATTTT. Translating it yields CASSRGPAGSDTQYF.